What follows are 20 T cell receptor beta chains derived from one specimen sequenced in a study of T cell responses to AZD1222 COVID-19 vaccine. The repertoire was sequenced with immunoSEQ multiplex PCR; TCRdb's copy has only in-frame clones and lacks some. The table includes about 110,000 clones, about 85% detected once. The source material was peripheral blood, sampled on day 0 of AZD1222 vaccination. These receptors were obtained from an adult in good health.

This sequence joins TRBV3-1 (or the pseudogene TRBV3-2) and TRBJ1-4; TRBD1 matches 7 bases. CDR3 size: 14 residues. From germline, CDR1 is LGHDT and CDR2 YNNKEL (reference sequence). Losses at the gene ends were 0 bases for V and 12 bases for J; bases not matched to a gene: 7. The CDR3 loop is CASSQDDRASELFF. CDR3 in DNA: TGTGCCAGCAGCCAAGACGACAGGGCAAGTGAACTGTTTTTT.

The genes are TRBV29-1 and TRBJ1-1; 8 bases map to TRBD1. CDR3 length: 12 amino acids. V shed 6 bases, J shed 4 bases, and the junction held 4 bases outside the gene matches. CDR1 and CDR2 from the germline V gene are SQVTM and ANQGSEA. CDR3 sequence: CSVGTGGTEAFF. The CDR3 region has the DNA TGCAGCGTGGGGACAGGCGGCACTGAAGCTTTCTTT.

In DNA form, the CDR3 reads TGTGCCTGGAGGAGAACAGGGGGCTACGGGGAGCTGTTTTTT. Encoded protein: CAWRRTGGYGELFF. The rearrangement uses TRBV30 and TRBJ2-2, with 9 bases that match TRBD1. V lost 3 bases and J lost 7; bases outside the gene matches: 6. From germline, CDR1 is GTSNPN and CDR2 SVGIG (reference sequence). This CDR3 spans 14 amino acids.

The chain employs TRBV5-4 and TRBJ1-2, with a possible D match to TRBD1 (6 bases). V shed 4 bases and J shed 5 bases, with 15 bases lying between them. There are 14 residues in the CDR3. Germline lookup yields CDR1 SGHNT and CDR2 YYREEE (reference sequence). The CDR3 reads CASSATQGKYGYTF. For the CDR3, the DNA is TGTGCCAGCAGCGCAACACAGGGAAAATATGGCTACACCTTC.

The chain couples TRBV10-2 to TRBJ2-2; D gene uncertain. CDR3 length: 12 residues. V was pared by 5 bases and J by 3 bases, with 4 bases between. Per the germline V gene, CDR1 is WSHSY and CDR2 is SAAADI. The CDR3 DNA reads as TGCGCCAGCAGTTACCACACCGGGGAGCTGTTTTTT. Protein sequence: CASSYHTGELFF.

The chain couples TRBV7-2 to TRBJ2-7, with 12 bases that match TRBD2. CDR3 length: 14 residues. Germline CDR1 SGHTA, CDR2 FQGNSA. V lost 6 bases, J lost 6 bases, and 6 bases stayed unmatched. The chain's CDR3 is CASRTGTSGSEQYF. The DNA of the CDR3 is TGTGCCAGCAGGACTGGGACTAGCGGGTCCGAGCAGTACTTC. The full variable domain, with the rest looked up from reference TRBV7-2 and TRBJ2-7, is GAGVSQSPSNKVTEKGKDVELRCDPISGHTALYWYRQSLGQGLEFLIYFQGNSAPDKSGLPSDRFSAERTGGSVSTLTIQRTQQEDSAVYLCASRTGTSGSEQYFGPGTRLTVT.

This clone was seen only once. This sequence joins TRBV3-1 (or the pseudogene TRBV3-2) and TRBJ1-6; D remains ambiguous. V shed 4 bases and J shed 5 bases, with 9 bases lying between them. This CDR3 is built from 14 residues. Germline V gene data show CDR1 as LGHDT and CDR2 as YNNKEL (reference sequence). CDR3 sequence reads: CASSLGRDNSPLHF. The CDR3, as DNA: TGTGCCAGCAGCCTAGGACGGGATAATTCACCCCTCCACTTT.

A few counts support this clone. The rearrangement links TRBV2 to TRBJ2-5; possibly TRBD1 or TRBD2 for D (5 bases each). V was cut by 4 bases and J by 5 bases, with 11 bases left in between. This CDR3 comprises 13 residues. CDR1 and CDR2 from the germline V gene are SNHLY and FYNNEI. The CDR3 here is CASSASWGETQYF. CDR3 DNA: TGTGCCAGCAGTGCTTCCTGGGGGGAGACCCAGTACTTC.

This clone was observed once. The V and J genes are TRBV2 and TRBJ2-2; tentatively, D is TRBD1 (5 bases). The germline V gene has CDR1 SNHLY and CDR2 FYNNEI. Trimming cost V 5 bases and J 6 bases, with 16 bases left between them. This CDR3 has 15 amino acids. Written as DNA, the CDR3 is TGTGCCAGCAGTTTCGCGCAGGGTGGATCCGGGGAGCTGTTTTTT. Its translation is CASSFAQGGSGELFF.

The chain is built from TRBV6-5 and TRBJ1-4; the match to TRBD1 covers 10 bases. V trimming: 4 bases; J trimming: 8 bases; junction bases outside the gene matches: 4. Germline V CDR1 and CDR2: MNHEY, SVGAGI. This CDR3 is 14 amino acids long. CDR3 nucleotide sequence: TGTGCCAGCAGTTGGGGACAGGGGTGGGAAAAACTGTTTTTT. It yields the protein CASSWGQGWEKLFF.

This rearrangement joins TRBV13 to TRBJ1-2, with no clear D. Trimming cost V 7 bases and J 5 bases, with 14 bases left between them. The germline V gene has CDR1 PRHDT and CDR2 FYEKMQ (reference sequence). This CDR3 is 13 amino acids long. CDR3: CASTRGGFYGYTF. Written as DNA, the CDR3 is TGTGCCAGCACTAGAGGCGGATTTTATGGCTACACCTTC.

The CDR3 sequence is CASSSLPGTGVREQYF. CDR3 nucleotide sequence: TGTGCCAGCAGTTCCCTACCCGGGACAGGGGTGAGAGAGCAGTACTTC. This chain uses TRBV27 with TRBJ2-7; 10 bases fit TRBD1. The V gene's germline CDR1 is MNHEY and CDR2 SMNVEV (reference sequence). J gave up 7 bases and V 4 bases, and 13 bases lay outside the gene matches. The CDR3 loop spans 16 amino acids.

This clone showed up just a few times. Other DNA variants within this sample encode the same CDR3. The CDR3: CSVGQGNEQFF. CDR3 bases: TGCAGCGTTGGACAGGGGAATGAGCAGTTCTTC. The chain combines TRBV29-1 with TRBJ2-1; 8 bases map to TRBD1. With 4 bases clipped from V and 7 bases from J, the junction kept 0 bases outside the gene matches. The CDR3 length is 11 residues. Per the germline V gene, CDR1 is SQVTM and CDR2 is ANQGSEA.

The CDR3 coding sequence is TGTGCCAGCAGCTTACCTGGACACCAGAACACCGGGGAGCTGTTTTTT. Encoded protein: CASSLPGHQNTGELFF. The chain couples TRBV11-2 to TRBJ2-2; tentative D call: TRBD1 (5 bases). The CDR3 is 16 residues long. The V gene's germline CDR1 is SGHAT and CDR2 FQNNGV. Trimming removed 2 bases from V and 1 base from J, with 11 bases in between.

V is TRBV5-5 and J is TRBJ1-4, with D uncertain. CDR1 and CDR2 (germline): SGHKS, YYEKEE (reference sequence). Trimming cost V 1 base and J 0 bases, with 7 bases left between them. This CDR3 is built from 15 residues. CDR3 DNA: TGTGCCAGCAGCTTGAGGGCAGCAACTAATGAAAAACTGTTTTTT. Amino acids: CASSLRAATNEKLFF.

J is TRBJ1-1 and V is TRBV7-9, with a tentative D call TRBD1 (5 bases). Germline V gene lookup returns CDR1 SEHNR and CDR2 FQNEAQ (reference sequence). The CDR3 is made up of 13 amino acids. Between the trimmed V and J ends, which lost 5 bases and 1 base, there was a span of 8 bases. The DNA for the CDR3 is TGTGCCAGCAGCGGGGGGTGGAACACTGAAGCTTTCTTT. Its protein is CASSGGWNTEAFF.

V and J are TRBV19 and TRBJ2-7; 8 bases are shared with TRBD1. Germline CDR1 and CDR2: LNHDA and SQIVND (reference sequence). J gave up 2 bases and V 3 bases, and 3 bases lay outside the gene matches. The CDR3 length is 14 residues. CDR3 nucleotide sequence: TGTGCCAGTAGTATCACGGGACAGGCCTACGAGCAGTACTTC. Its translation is CASSITGQAYEQYF.

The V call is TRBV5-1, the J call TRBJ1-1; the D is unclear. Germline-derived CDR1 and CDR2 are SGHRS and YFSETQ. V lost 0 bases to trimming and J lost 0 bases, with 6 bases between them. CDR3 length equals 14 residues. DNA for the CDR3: TGCGCCAGCAGCTTGGGGCAGATGAACACTGAAGCTTTCTTT. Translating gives CASSLGQMNTEAFF.

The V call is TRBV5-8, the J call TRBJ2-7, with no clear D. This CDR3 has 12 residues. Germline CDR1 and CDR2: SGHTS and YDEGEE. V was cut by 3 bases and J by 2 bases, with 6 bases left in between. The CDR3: CASSSIAYEQYF. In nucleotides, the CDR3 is TGTGCCAGCAGCTCTATTGCCTACGAGCAGTACTTC.

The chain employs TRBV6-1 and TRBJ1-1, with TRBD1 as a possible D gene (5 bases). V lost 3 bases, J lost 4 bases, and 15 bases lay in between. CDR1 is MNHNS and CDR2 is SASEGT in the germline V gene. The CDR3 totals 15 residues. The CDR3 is CASSERGPQGTEAFF. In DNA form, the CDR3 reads TGTGCCAGCAGTGAGCGGGGACCTCAGGGCACTGAAGCTTTCTTT.